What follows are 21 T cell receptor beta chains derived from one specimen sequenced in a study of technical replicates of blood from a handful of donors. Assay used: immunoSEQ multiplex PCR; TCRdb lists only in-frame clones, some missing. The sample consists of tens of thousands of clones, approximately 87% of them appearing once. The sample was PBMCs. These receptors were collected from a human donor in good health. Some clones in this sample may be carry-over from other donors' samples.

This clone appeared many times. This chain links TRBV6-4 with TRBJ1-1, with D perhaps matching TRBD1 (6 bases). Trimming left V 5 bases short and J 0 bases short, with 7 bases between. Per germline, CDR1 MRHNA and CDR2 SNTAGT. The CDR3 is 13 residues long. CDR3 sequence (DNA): TGTGCCAGCAGTCCAGGGGTGAACACTGAAGCTTTCTTT. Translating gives CASSPGVNTEAFF.

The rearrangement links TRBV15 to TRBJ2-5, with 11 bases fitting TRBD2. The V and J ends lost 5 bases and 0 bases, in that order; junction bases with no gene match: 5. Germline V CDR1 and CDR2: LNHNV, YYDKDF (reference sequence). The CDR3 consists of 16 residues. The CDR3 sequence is CATSSPGLADQETQYF. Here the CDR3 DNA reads TGTGCCACCAGCTCACCGGGACTAGCGGACCAAGAGACCCAGTACTTC. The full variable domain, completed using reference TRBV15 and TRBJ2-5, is DAMVIQNPRYQVTQFGKPVTLSCSQTLNHNVMYWYQQKSSQAPKLLFHYYDKDFNNEADTPDNFQSRRPNTSFCFLDIRSPGLGDTAMYLCATSSPGLADQETQYFGPGTRLLVL.

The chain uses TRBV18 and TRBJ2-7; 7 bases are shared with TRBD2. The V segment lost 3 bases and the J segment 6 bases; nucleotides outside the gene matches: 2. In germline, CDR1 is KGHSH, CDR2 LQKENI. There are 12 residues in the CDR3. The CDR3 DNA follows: TGTGCCAGCTCACCCGGGAGGACCGAGCAGTACTTC. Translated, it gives CASSPGRTEQYF.

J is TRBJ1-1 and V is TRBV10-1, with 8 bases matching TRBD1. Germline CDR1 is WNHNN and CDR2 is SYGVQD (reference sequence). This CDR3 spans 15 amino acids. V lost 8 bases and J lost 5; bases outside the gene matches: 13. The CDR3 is CASEHQDRVGTEAFF. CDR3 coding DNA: TGCGCCAGCGAGCACCAGGACAGGGTGGGGACTGAAGCTTTCTTT.

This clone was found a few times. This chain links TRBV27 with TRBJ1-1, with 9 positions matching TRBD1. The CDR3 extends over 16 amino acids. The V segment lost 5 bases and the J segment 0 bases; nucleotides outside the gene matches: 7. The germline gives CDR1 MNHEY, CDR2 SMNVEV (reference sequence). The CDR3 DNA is TGTGCCAGCAGTGGGACAGGGCGGGGAATGAACACTGAAGCTTTCTTT. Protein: CASSGTGRGMNTEAFF.

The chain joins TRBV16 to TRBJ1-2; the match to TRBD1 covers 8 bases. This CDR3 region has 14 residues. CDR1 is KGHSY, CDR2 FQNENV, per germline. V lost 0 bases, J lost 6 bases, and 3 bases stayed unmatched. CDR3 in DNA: TGTGCCAGCAGCCAATCGCAGGGGGCGGATGGCTACACCTTC. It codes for CASSQSQGADGYTF.

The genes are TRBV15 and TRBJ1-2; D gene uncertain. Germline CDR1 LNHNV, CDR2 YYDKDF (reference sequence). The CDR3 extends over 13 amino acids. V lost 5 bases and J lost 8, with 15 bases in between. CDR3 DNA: TGTGCCACCAGCTACAAAGGTCCAGGAGGCTACACCTTC. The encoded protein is CATSYKGPGGYTF. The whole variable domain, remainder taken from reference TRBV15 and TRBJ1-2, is DAMVIQNPRYQVTQFGKPVTLSCSQTLNHNVMYWYQQKSSQAPKLLFHYYDKDFNNEADTPDNFQSRRPNTSFCFLDIRSPGLGDTAMYLCATSYKGPGGYTFGSGTRLTVV.

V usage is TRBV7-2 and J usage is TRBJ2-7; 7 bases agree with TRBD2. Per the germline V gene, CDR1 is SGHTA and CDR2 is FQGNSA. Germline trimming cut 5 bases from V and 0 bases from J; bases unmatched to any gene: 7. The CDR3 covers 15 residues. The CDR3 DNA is TGTGCCAGCAGCCTGGGGGGGAAAAGCTCCTACGAGCAGTACTTC. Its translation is CASSLGGKSSYEQYF.

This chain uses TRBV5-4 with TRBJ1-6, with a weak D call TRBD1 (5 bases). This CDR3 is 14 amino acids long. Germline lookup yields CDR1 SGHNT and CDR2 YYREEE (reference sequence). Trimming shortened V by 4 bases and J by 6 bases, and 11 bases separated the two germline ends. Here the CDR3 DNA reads TGTGCCAGCAGCACCCGGGGGATTAATTCACCCCTCCACTTT. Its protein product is CASSTRGINSPLHF.

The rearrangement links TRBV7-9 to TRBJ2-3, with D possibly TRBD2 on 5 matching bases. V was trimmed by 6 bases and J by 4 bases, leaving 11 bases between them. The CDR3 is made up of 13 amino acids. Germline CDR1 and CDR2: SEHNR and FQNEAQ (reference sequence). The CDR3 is CASRHDGADTQYF. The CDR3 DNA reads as TGTGCCAGCAGGCACGACGGGGCAGATACGCAGTATTTT.

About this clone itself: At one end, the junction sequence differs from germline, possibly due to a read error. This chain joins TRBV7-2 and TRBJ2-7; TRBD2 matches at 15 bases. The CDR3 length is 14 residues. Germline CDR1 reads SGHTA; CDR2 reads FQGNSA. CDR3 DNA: TGTGCCAGCAGCTTAGGGACTAGCGGGAGGGCCTTTAACTTC. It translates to CASSLGTSGRAFNF. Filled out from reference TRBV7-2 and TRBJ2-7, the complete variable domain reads GAGVSQSPSNKVTEKGKDVELRCDPISGHTALYWYRQSLGQGLEFLIYFQGNSAPDKSGLPSDRFSAERTGGSVSTLTIQRTQQEDSAVYLCASSLGTSGRAFNFGPGTRLTVT.

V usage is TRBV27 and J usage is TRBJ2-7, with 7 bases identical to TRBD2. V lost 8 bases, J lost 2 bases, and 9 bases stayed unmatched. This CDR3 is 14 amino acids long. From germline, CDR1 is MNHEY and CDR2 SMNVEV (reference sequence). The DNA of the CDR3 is TGTGCCAGCTCGACGGGGGGACCAACCTACGAGCAGTACTTC. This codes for CASSTGGPTYEQYF.

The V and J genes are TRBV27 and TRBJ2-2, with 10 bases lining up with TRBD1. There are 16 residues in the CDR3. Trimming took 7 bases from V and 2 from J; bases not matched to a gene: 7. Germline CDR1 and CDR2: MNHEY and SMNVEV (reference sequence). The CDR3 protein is CASKTGQGINTGELFF. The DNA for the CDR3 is TGTGCCAGCAAAACGGGACAGGGGATAAACACCGGGGAGCTGTTTTTT.

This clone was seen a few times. The chain's CDR3 is CAWDRAGYGYTF. The CDR3 nucleotides are TGTGCCTGGGATCGCGCCGGCTATGGCTACACCTTC. The chain is built from TRBV30 and TRBJ1-2; D is undetermined. Germline lookup yields CDR1 GTSNPN and CDR2 SVGIG (reference sequence). There are 12 residues in the CDR3. V shed 5 bases and J shed 4 bases, with 11 bases lying between them.

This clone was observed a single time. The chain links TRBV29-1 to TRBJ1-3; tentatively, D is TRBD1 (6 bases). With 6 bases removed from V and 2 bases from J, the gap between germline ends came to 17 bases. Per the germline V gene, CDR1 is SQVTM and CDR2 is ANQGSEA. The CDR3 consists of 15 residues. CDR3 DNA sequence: TGCAGCGTGGTCGGGCAGGGGTTCACTGGAAACACCATATATTTT. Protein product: CSVVGQGFTGNTIYF.

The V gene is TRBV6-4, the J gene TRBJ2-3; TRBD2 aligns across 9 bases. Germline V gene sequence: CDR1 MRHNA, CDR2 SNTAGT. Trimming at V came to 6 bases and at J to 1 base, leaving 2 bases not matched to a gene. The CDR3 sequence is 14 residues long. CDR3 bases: TGTGCCAGCAGCGAGCGGGGGGGCACAGATACGCAGTATTTT. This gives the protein CASSERGGTDTQYF.

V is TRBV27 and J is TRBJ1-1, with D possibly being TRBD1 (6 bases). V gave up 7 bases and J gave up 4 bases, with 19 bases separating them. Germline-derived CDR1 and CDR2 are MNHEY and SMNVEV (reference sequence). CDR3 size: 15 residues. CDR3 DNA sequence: TGTGCCAGCAACTCCTACAGGGTTGAAGGCACTGAAGCTTTCTTT. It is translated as CASNSYRVEGTEAFF.

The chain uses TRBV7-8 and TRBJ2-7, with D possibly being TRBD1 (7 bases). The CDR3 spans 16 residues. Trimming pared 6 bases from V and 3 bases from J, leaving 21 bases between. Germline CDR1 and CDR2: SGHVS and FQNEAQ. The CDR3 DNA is TGTGCCAGCAGTTATGGGGGATGGCGGGACAGCTACGAGCAGTACTTC. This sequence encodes CASSYGGWRDSYEQYF.

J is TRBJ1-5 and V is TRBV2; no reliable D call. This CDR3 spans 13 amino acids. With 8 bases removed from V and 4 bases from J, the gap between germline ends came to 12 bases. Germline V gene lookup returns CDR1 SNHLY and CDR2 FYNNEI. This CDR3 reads CASAVRFNQPQHF. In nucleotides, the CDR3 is TGTGCCAGCGCGGTAAGATTTAATCAGCCCCAGCATTTT. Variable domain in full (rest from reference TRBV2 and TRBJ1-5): EPEVTQTPSHQVTQMGQEVILRCVPISNHLYFYWYRQILGQKVEFLVSFYNNEISEKSEIFDDQFSVERPDGSNFTLKIRSTKLEDSAMYFCASAVRFNQPQHFGDGTRLSIL.

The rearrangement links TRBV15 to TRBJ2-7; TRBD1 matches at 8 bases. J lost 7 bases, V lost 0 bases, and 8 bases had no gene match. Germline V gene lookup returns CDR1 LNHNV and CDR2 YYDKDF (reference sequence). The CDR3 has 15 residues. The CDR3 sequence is CATSRDRAGGHEQYF. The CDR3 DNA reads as TGTGCCACCAGCAGAGATCGGGCAGGGGGCCATGAGCAGTACTTC.

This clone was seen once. The CDR3 here is CASSNDGGSNQPQHF. CDR3 sequence (DNA): TGTGCCAGCAGTAACGACGGAGGGAGCAATCAGCCCCAGCATTTT. The chain carries TRBV5-5 and TRBJ1-5; D is uncertain. Germline V CDR1 and CDR2: SGHKS, YYEKEE (reference sequence). This CDR3 contains 15 residues. V was clipped by 5 bases and J by 1 base, with 13 bases between them.